This T cell receptor beta chain was sequenced in a study of cytomegalovirus exposure and HLA in healthy donors. It was with 60 Vbeta and 13 Jbeta primers that the PCR ran. The protocol was immunoSEQ multiplex PCR, while the TCRdb copy is restricted to in-frame clones and leaves out a portion. The sample consists of some 95,000 clones, approximately 69% of them appearing once. Whole-study findings and limits: Some TCR beta chains (roughly 160 of them) were listed as cytomegalovirus-associated. A link between a missense DCLRE1C variant and TCR beta V- and J-gene trimming emerged from a later analysis. High specificity and sensitivity for cytomegalovirus status were reported for the classifier.

This clone came up a few times. Its antigen is not known. The V and J ends lost 4 bases and 5 bases respectively, with 11 bases between them. The length of the CDR3 is 13 residues. Germline CDR1 reads LNHDA; CDR2 reads SQIVND (reference sequence). The TCR comes from a female donor in good health and CMV-seronegative. The J gene is TRBJ1-1, the V gene TRBV19; maybe TRBD1 (5 bases). The sequenced material came from PBMCs. For the CDR3, the DNA is TGTGCCAGTAGTACGGGGGTCTGGACTGAAGCTTTCTTT. This translates into CASSTGVWTEAFF.